This is a list of T cell receptor beta chains from one sample in a study of T-cell memory formation after mild COVID-19. TCRdb passed the 5' RACE reads through MiXCR, listing each CDR3 protein once. The sample records approximately 240,000 distinct CDR3 sequences, roughly 17% being singletons. Source material: PBMCs or a T cell subset sorted from them (not recorded which). The receptors come from a man younger than 35 who had mild COVID-19 (a few samples of this study predate the infection). Cell type and time point are not known. Each CDR3 is given with its conserved first and last residue. D genes are given only for firm matches. Some rows mark clone size as missing; the rest say once, few, many or name a class of expanded clone.

CDR3 length	V gene	clone size	J gene	D gene	CDR3 DNA	CDR3 protein
13	TRBV27	few	TRBJ2-7	-	TGTGCCAGCAGTTTCCCGGGATCCTACGAGCAGTACTTC	CASSFPGSYEQYF
14	TRBV4-1	few	TRBJ2-7	-	TGCGCCAGCAGCCAAGCTGGACAGTCCTACGAGCAGTACTTC	CASSQAGQSYEQYF
15	TRBV29-1	-	TRBJ2-5	TRBD2	TGCAGCGCACTCCCGCGACTAGCGGGTAAGGAGACCCAGTACTTC	CSALPRLAGKETQYF
16	TRBV20-1	-	TRBJ2-2	TRBD2	TGCAGTGCTAGAGTTCGTCTAGCGGGGGGAAACGGGGAGCTGTTTTTT	CSARVRLAGGNGELFF
15	TRBV20-1	-	TRBJ2-6	-	TGCAGTGCTGAACCAGGGTCCGCTGGGGCCAACGTCCTGACTTTC	CSAEPGSAGANVLTF
16	TRBV2	few	TRBJ1-1	-	TGTGCCAGCAGTGGGGGGTGGAGGGGAGCGGACACTGAAGCTTTCTTT	CASSGGWRGADTEAFF
16	TRBV9	many	TRBJ2-2	TRBD1	TGTGCCAGCAGCGCATCCGGGACAGGGGATACCGGGGAGCTGTTTTTT	CASSASGTGDTGELFF
12	TRBV28	-	TRBJ1-5	-	TGTGCCAGCAGTTTGCCTTTTCAGCCCCAGCATTTT	CASSLPFQPQHF
14	TRBV18	few	TRBJ2-3	TRBD2	TGTGCCAGCTCAGGACTAGCGGGGATAGATACGCAGTATTTT	CASSGLAGIDTQYF
12	TRBV12-3/TRBV12-4	many	TRBJ2-2	-	TGTGCCAGCACCTGGGGAGCCGGGGAGCTGTTTTTT	CASTWGAGELFF
17	TRBV4-2	-	TRBJ2-3	TRBD2	TGTGCCAGCAGCCAAGTCGGCGCGGGGGGGCAAGCAGATACGCAGTATTTT	CASSQVGAGGQADTQYF
11	TRBV10-3	many	TRBJ1-2	-	TGTGCCATCTCGACAGGCTATGGCTACACCTTC	CAISTGYGYTF
13	TRBV6-6	many	TRBJ2-3	TRBD2	TGTGCCAGCGAGGGAGGGGGCACAGATACGCAGTATTTT	CASEGGGTDTQYF
15	TRBV7-2	-	TRBJ1-4	-	TGTGCCAGCAGCCCAGGGCCCCAGGGGAAAGAAAAACTGTTTTTT	CASSPGPQGKEKLFF
18	TRBV5-1	few	TRBJ1-5	-	TGCGCCAGCAGCCTGGGGGGTTTGGGGGTTGATGGCAATCAGCCCCAGCATTTT	CASSLGGLGVDGNQPQHF
16	TRBV7-2	few	TRBJ2-7	-	TGTGCCAGCAGCTTAGTGGCGGGTAAAAGCTCCTACGAGCAGTACTTC	CASSLVAGKSSYEQYF
15	TRBV12-3/TRBV12-4	few	TRBJ1-5	TRBD1	TGTGCCAGCAGGGACAGGGGAGATAGCAATCAGCCCCAGCATTTT	CASRDRGDSNQPQHF
12	TRBV29-1	-	TRBJ2-3	-	TGCAGCGTTGAAGTAGCGGCAGATACGCAGTATTTT	CSVEVAADTQYF
15	TRBV6-5	-	TRBJ2-2	-	TGTGCCAGCAGTCAGCGGAGGGACAACACCGGGGAGCTGTTTTTT	CASSQRRDNTGELFF
14	TRBV7-2	-	TRBJ2-1	TRBD2	TGTGCCAGCAGGTCTAGCGGAACCTACAATGAGCAGTTCTTC	CASRSSGTYNEQFF
13	TRBV4-1	many	TRBJ2-1	-	TGCGCCAGCAGCCAAGGCTGGGTGGATGAGCAGTTCTTC	CASSQGWVDEQFF
16	TRBV12-3/TRBV12-4	few	TRBJ2-1	-	TGTGCCAGCAGTTTACAACCGGGGAGCTCCTACAATGAGCAGTTCTTC	CASSLQPGSSYNEQFF